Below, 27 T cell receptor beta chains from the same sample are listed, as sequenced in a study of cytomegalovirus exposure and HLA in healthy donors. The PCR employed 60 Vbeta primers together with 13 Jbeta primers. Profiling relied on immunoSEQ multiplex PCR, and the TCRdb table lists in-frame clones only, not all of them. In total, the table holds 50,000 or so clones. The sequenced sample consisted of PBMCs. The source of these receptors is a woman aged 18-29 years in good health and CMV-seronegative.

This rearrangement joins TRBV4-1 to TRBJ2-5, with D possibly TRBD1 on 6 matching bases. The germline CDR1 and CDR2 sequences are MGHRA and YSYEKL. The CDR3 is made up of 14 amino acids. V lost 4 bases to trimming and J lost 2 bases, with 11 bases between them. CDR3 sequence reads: CASSPSRGQETQYF. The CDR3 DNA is TGCGCCAGCAGCCCATCGAGGGGGCAAGAGACCCAGTACTTC.

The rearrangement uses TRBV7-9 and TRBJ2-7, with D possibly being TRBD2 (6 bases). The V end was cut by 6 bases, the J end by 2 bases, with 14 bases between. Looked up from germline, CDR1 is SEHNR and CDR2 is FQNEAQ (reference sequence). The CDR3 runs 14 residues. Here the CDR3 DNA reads TGTGCCAGCAGGGACCTCGGGGGTCCCTACGAGCAGTACTTC. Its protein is CASRDLGGPYEQYF. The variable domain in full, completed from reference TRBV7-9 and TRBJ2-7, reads DTGVSQNPRHKITKRGQNVTFRCDPISEHNRLYWYRQTLGQGPEFLTYFQNEAQLEKSRLLSDRFSAERPKGSFSTLEIQRTEQGDSAMYLCASRDLGGPYEQYFGPGTRLTVT.

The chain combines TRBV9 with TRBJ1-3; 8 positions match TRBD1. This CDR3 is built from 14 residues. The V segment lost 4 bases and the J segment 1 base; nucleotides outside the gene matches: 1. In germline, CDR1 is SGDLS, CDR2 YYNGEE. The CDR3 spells CASSYRGSGNTIYF. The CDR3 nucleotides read TGTGCCAGCAGCTACAGGGGGTCTGGAAACACCATATATTTT.

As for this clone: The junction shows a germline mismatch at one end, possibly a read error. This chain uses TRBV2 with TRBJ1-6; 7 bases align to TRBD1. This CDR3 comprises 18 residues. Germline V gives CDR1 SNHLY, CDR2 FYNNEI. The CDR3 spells CACSKQGSKTLSNSPLHF. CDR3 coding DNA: TGTGCCTGCAGTAAACAGGGGTCCAAGACCCTCAGCAATTCACCCCTCCACTTT.

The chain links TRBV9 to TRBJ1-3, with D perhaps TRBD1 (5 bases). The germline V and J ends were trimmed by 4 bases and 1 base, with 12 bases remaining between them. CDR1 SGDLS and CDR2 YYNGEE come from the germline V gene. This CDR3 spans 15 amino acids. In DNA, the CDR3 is TGTGCCAGCAGCCCCTCCCCAGGGTCTGGAAACACCATATATTTT. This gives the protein CASSPSPGSGNTIYF.

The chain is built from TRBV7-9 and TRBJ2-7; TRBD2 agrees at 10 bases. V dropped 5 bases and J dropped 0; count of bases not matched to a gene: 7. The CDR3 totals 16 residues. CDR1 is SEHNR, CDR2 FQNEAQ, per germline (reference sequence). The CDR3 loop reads CASSHGLADNSYEQYF. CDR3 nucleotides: TGTGCCAGCAGCCATGGACTAGCGGATAACTCCTACGAGCAGTACTTC. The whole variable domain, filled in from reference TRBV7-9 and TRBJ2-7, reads DTGVSQNPRHKITKRGQNVTFRCDPISEHNRLYWYRQTLGQGPEFLTYFQNEAQLEKSRLLSDRFSAERPKGSFSTLEIQRTEQGDSAMYLCASSHGLADNSYEQYFGPGTRLTVT.

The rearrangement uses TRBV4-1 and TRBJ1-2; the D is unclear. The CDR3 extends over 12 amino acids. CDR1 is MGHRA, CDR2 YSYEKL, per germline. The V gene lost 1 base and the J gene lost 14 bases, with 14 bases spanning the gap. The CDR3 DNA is TGCGCCAGCAGCCAAGTAGGCGGCGCTGAAACCTTC. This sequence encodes CASSQVGGAETF.

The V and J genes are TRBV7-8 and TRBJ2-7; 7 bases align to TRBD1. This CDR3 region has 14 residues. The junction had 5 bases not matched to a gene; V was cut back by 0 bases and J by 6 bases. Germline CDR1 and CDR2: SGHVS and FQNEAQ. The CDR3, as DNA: TGTGCCAGCAGCTTAGCCAGACAGGGTGTCGAGCAGTACTTC. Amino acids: CASSLARQGVEQYF.

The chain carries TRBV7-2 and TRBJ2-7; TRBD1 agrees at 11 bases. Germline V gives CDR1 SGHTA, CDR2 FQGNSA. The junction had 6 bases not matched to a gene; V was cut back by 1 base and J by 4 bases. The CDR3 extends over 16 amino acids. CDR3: CASSLVSGTGGYEQYF. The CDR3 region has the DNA TGTGCCAGCAGCTTAGTATCAGGGACAGGGGGTTACGAGCAGTACTTC.

CDR3: CASKSSYNSPLHF. Here the CDR3 DNA reads TGTGCCAGTAAGAGCTCCTATAATTCACCCCTCCACTTT. The chain uses TRBV6-5 and TRBJ1-6; D is unclear. V lost 9 bases to trimming and J lost 0 bases, with 6 bases between them. This CDR3 is built from 13 residues. CDR1 and CDR2 (germline): MNHEY, SVGAGI.

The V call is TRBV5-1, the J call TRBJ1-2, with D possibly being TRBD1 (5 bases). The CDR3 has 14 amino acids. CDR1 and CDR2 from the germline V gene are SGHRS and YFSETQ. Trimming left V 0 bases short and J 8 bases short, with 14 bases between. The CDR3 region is CASSLGDRGRGYTF. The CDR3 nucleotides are TGCGCCAGCAGCTTGGGGGACCGGGGGAGAGGCTACACCTTC.

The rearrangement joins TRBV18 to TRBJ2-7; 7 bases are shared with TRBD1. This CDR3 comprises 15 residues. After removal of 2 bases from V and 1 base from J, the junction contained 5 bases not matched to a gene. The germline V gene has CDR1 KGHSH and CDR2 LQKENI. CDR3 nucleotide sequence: TGTGCCAGCTCACCAAGAAGGGACAGTTCCTACGAGCAGTACTTC. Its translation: CASSPRRDSSYEQYF.

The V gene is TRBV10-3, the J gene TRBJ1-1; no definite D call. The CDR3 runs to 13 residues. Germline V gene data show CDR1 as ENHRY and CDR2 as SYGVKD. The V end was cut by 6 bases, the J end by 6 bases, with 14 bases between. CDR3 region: CAISHQAAAEAFF. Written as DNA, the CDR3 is TGTGCCATCAGCCACCAAGCGGCAGCTGAAGCTTTCTTT.

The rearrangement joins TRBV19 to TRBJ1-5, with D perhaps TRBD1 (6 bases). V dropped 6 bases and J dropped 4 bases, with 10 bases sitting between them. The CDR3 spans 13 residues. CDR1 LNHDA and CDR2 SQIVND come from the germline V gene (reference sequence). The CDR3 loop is CASRVQGNQPQHF. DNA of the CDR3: TGTGCCAGTAGGGTACAGGGAAATCAGCCCCAGCATTTT.

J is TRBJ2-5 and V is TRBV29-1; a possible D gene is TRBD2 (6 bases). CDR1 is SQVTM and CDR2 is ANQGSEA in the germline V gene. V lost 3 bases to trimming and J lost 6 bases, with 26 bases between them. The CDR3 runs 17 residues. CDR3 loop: CSVERWRGAPSVKTQYF. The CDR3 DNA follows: TGCAGCGTTGAGAGGTGGAGGGGCGCCCCGAGTGTAAAGACCCAGTACTTC.

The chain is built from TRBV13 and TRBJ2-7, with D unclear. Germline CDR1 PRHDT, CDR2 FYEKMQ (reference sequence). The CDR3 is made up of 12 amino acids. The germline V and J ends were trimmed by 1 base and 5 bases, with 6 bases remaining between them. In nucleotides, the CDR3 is TGTGCCAGCAGCTTAGAACTCAACGAGCAGTACTTC. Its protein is CASSLELNEQYF. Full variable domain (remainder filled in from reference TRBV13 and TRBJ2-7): AAGVIQSPRHLIKEKRETATLKCYPIPRHDTVYWYQQGPGQDPQFLISFYEKMQSDKGSIPDRFSAQQFSDYHSELNMSSLELGDSALYFCASSLELNEQYFGPGTRLTVT.

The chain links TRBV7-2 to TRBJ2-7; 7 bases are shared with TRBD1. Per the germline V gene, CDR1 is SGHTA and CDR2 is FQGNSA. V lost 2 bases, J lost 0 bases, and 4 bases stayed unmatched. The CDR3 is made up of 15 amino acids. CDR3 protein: CASSLSTGDSYEQYF. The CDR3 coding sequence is TGTGCCAGCAGCTTAAGTACAGGGGACTCCTACGAGCAGTACTTC.

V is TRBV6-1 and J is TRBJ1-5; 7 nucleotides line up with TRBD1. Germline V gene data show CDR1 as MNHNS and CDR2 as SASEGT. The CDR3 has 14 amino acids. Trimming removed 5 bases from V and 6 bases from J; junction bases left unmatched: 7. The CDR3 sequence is CASSIQGQTQPQHF. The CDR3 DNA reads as TGTGCCAGCAGTATACAGGGGCAGACTCAGCCCCAGCATTTT.

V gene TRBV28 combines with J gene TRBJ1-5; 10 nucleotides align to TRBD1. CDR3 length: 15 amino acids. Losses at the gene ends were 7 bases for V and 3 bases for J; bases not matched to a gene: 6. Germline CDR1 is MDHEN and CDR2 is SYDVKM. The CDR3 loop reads CASIYGTGANQPQHF. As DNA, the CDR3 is TGTGCCAGCATCTACGGGACAGGGGCCAATCAGCCCCAGCATTTT.

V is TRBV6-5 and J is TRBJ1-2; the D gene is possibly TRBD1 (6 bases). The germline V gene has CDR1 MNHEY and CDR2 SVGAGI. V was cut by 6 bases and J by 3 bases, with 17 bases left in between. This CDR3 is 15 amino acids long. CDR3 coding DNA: TGTGCCAGCAGCCCAACTGGGACATCTCACTATGGCTACACCTTC. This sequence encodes CASSPTGTSHYGYTF.

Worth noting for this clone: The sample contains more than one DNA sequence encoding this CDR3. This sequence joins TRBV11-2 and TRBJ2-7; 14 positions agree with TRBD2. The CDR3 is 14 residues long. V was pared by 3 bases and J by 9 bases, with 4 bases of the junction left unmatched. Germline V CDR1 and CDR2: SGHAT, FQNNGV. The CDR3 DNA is TGTGCCAGCAGCTTGCCAGGGACTAGCGGGGGGCAGTACTTC. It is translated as CASSLPGTSGGQYF.

CDR3 region: CASSGGNQPQHF. In nucleotides, the CDR3 is TGTGCCAGCTCAGGGGGCAATCAGCCCCAGCATTTT. V is TRBV10-3 and J is TRBJ1-5; possible D gene TRBD1, 6 bases. This CDR3 is 12 amino acids long. Trimming pared 10 bases from V and 2 bases from J, leaving 9 bases between. The germline CDR1 and CDR2 sequences are ENHRY and SYGVKD.

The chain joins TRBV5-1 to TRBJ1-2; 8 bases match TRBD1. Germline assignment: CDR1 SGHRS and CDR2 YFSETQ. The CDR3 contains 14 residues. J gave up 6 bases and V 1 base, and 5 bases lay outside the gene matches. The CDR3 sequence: CASSLPGRGHGYTF. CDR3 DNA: TGCGCCAGCAGCTTGCCCGGCAGGGGGCATGGCTACACCTTC.

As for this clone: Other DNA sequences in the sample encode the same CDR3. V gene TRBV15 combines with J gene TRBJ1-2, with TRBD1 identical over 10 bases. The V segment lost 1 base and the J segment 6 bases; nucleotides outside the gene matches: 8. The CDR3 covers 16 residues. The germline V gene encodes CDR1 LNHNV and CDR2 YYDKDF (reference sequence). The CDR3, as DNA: TGTGCCACCAGCAGAGCAGGGACAGGGGATAAGGATGGCTACACCTTC. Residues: CATSRAGTGDKDGYTF.

CDR3 nucleotide sequence: TGTGCCAGTAGGCCCCCCGCGGGTAGGACTGAAGCTTTCTTT. This sequence encodes CASRPPAGRTEAFF. This chain connects TRBV19 to TRBJ1-1; D remains ambiguous. CDR3 length equals 14 residues. Trimming pared 6 bases from V and 5 bases from J, leaving 16 bases between. Germline CDR1 LNHDA, CDR2 SQIVND (reference sequence).

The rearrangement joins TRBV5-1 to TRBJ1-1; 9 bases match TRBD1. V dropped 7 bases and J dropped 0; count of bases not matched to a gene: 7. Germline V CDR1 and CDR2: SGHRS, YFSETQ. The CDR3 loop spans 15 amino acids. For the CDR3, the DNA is TGCGCCAGCCGACCGGGACAGGGTTTGAACACTGAAGCTTTCTTT. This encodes CASRPGQGLNTEAFF.

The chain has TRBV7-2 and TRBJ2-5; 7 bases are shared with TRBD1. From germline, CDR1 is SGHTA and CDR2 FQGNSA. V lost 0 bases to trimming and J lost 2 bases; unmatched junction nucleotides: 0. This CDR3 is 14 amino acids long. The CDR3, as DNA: TGTGCCAGCAGCTTAGCGACAGGGCAAGAGACCCAGTACTTC. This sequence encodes CASSLATGQETQYF.